Given below is one TCR beta chain in context. What it recognizes is unknown. This entry is derived from a study of PD-1 blockade in classical Hodgkin lymphoma. Study observations and caveats: Nivolumab initiated under 1 year post-ASCT led to patient exclusion. Whoever responded completely had baseline diversity much like that seen in newly diagnosed patients.

Noted time point: cycle 4 day 1 (C4D1), after five to seven weeks of nivolumab. In every patient, relapse followed autologous stem cell transplantation, while exposure to brentuximab vedotin differed. The data were produced by immunoSEQ multiplex PCR, yet TCRdb's version contains in-frame clones alone and is incomplete. The table lists around 25,000 clones, over 75% of them singletons. The starting material was peripheral blood mononuclear cells (PBMCs), obtained before the fourth cycle of nivolumab. The receptor was isolated from a human donor with classical Hodgkin lymphoma.

The chain's CDR3 is CAITATSGGAMGTDTQYF. CDR3 sequence (DNA): TGTGCCATCACCGCGACTAGCGGGGGGGCGATGGGCACAGATACGCAGTATTTT. The rearrangement uses TRBV10-3 and TRBJ2-3; 14 bases fit TRBD2. J was trimmed by 1 base and V by 7 bases; bases with no gene match: 10. The CDR3 sequence is 18 residues long. Germline V lookup: CDR1 ENHRY, CDR2 SYGVKD.